This T cell receptor (beta chain) was obtained from a study of blood T cell repertoires in COVID-19 (dated by TCRdb to the early 2020s). At the level of the whole study: Samples covering the acute and convalescent phases of COVID-19 were provided by collaborators in the United States, Italy and Spain. The prospective study material was composed of cDNA or gDNA derived from T cells, B-cell-depleted T cells, or PBMCs. Deeply sampled blood TCRbeta repertoires from subjects exposed to, actively infected with, or recovered from COVID-19 were included in the dataset. Where available, HLA class I and class II types were taken from metadata supplied by the sample provider and were not determined by assay-based typing. Sample metadata almost always included a de-identified subject ID, COVID-19 status, age in years and sex. The repertoires were released in a freely available public database meant as a resource for research on the immune response to SARS-CoV-2. The samples were drawn from the first 160 participants of the ongoing ImmuneRACE study and from more than 1,000 subjects provided by 6 global collaborators. The investigation overall reported the following: The amount of clinical and demographic metadata varied by source and participant and was provided uncurated.

The collaborating institutions used their own protocols to collect whole blood in K2EDTA tubes. For TCRbeta analysis, collaborators shipped samples as frozen whole blood, isolated PBMCs, or DNA extracted from either of those sample types. V lost 3 bases and J lost 5 bases; the stretch between them is 15 bases long. CDR1 and CDR2, looked up from the germline V gene, are SGDLS and YYNGEE. The cysteine opens and the phenylalanine closes a CDR3 of 15 amino acids. Only the CDR3 portion is preserved as DNA: 45 bases, with reading frame beginning at the first base. For this clone: This receptor's antigen is unknown. Within one base of it there is no much larger clone, and no base qualities were kept.

The immunoSEQ Assay, a bias-controlled multiplex PCR, was used to amplify TCRbeta CDR3 regions from genomic DNA. In the original analysis: Nucleated cell counts per sample were estimated from amplification of reference gene primers within the assay. Sequence reads were collapsed and filtered to measure the absolute abundance of every unique TCRbeta CDR3 rearrangement. For each sample, productive Simpson clonality was calculated as the square root of Simpson's diversity index over productive rearrangements. Here the immuneACCESS table is served through TCRdb, limited to in-frame sequences with V and J called. Missing clones are a known gap in these copies; in checked studies unresolved V genes cover under half, and the rest lacks a known reason. Clone size and V and J calls were adopted from that table, with D and trimming inferred from the DNA. Across this sample there are some 100,000 clones, with around four fifths seen only once. The ten most abundant clones make up 9% to 14% of the sample.

Input material: peripheral blood. This clonotype originated in a woman between 70 and 85 years old with acute or convalescent COVID-19. The rearrangement combines TRBV9 with TRBJ2-1, with a weak D call of TRBD1 (6 bases match). Here the CDR3 is given as CASSAGQRVDNEQFF. The DNA sequence is given as TGTGCCAGCAGCGCGGGACAAAGGGTCGACAATGAGCAGTTCTTC.